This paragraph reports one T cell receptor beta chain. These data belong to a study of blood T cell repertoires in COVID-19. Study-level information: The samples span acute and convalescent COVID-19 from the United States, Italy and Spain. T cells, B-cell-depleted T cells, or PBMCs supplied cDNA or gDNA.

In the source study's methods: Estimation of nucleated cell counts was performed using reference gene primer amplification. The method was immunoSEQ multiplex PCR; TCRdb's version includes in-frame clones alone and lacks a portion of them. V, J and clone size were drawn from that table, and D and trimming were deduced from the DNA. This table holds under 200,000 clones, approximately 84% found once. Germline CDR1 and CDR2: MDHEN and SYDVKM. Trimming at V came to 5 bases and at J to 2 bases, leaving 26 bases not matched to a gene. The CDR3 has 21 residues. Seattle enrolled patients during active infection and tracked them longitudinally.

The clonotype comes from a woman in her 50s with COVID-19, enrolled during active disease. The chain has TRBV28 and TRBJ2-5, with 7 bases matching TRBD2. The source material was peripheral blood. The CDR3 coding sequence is TGTGCCAGCAGTACTCAGCGGGGCGGACAAATAATTATTAGGGCTCAAGAGACCCAGTACTTC. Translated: CASSTQRGGQIIIRAQETQYF. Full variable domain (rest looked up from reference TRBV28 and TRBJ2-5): DVKVTQSSRYLVKRTGEKVFLECVQDMDHENMFWYRQDPGLGLRLIYFSYDVKMKEKGDIPEGYSVSREKKERFSLILESASTNQTSMYLCASSTQRGGQIIIRAQETQYFGPGTRLLVL.